This T cell receptor (beta chain) is from a study of a mutant IDH1 vaccine in newly diagnosed glioma. Libraries were prepared by immunoSEQ multiplex PCR; TCRdb keeps only in-frame clonotypes and omits some of them. The profile shows over 75,000 clones, about 80% of them singletons. Per germline, CDR1 SGHRS and CDR2 YFSETQ. The CDR3 length is 13 residues. V was clipped by 2 bases and J by 4 bases, with 8 bases between them. Described time point: baseline, week 1 (first vaccination visit). Described treatment: pre-vaccination baseline after standard-of-care therapy. The origin of this receptor is a man aged 40-55 years with glioma. The chain couples TRBV5-1 to TRBJ2-3; a possible D gene is TRBD1 (6 bases). The specimen comprised PBMCs, sampled from a glioma patient treated with radiotherapy, temozolomide or both. The DNA of the CDR3 is TGCGCCAGCAGCTTCAACAGGGCAGATACGCAGTATTTT. It encodes CASSFNRADTQYF.